The present entry profiles one T cell receptor (beta chain) with its context. These data belong to a study of Graves' ophthalmopathy and Graves' hyperthyroidism. There are 11 residues in the CDR3. Looked up from germline, CDR1 is ENHRY and CDR2 is SYGVKD. V was cut by 5 bases and J by 10 bases, with 8 bases left in between. RNA transcripts were the source from which TCR beta CDR3 regions were amplified. RT-PCR was first run with HTBI primers, then multiplex PCR in a second round. Each CDR3 protein is one row after TCRdb ran MiXCR on the multiplex PCR reads. The table has approximately 700,000 distinct CDR3 sequences, 35% to 45% seen once.

The chain uses TRBV10-3 and TRBJ2-2, with D uncertain. This TCR was recovered from an adult man with Graves' ophthalmopathy. The sample taken for sequencing was peripheral blood. CDR3 in DNA: TGTGCCATCAGTTTACTGGAGGAGCTGTTTTTT. Amino acid sequence: CAISLLEELFF.